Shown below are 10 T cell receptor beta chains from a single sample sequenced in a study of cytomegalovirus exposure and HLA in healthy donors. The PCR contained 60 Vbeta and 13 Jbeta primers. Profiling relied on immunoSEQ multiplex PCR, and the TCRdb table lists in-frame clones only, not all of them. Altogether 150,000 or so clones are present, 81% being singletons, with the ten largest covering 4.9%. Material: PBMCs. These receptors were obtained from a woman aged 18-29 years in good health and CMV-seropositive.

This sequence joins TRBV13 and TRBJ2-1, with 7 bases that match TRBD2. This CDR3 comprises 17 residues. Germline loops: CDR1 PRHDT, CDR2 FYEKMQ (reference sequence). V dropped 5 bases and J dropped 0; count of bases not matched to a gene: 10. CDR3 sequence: CASSPERASGSYNEQFF. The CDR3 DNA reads TGTGCCAGCAGCCCAGAAAGGGCTAGCGGCTCCTACAATGAGCAGTTCTTC.

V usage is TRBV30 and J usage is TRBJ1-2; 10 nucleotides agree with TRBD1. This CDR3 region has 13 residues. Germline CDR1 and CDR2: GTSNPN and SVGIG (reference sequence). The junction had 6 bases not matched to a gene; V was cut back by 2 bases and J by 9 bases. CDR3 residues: CAWSPGQGVRYTF. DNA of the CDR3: TGTGCCTGGAGTCCAGGACAGGGGGTGCGCTACACCTTC.

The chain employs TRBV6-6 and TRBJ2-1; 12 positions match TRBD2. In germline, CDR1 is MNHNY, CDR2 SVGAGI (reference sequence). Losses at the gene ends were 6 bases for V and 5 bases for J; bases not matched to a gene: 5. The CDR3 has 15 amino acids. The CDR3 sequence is CASSFTSGGHNEQFF. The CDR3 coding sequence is TGTGCCAGCAGCTTCACTAGCGGGGGGCACAATGAGCAGTTCTTC.

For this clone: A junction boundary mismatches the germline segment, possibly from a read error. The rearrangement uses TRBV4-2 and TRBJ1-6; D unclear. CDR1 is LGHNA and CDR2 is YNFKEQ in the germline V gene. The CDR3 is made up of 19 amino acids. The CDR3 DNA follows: TGTGCCAGCAGACAAGGTCCATTTGGCACCAGCTCCTATAATTCACCCCTCCACTTT. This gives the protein CASRQGPFGTSSYNSPLHF.

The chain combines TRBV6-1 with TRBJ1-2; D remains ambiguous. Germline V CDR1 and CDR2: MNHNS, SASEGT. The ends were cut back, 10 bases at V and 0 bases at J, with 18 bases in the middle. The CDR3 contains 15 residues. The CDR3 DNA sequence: TGTGCCACCCAAGGGAGAGTAGGAGCTAACTATGGCTACACCTTC. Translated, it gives CATQGRVGANYGYTF.

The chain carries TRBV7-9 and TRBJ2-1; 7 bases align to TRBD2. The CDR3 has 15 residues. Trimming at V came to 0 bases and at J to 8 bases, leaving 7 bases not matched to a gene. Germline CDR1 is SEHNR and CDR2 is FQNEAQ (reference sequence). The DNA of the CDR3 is TGTGCCAGCAGCTTAGCTAGCGGGCCTTTGGATGAGCAGTTCTTC. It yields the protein CASSLASGPLDEQFF. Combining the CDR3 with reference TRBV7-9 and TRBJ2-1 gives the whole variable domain DTGVSQNPRHKITKRGQNVTFRCDPISEHNRLYWYRQTLGQGPEFLTYFQNEAQLEKSRLLSDRFSAERPKGSFSTLEIQRTEQGDSAMYLCASSLASGPLDEQFFGPGTRLTVL.

The CDR3 sequence: CAITATSGPSYEQYF. DNA for the CDR3: TGTGCCATCACGGCGACTAGCGGGCCCTCCTACGAGCAGTACTTC. This sequence joins TRBV10-3 and TRBJ2-7; 10 bases are a match to TRBD2. J lost 0 bases, V lost 7 bases, and 6 bases had no gene match. CDR1 is ENHRY, CDR2 SYGVKD, per germline. The CDR3 is made up of 15 amino acids.

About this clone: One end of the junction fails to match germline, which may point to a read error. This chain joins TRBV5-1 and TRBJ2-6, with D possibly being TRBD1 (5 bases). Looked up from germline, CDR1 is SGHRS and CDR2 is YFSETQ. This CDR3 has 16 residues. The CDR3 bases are TGCGCCAGCAGCTGGAACAGGAACTCTGGGGCCAACGGCCTGACTTTC. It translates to CASSWNRNSGANGLTF.

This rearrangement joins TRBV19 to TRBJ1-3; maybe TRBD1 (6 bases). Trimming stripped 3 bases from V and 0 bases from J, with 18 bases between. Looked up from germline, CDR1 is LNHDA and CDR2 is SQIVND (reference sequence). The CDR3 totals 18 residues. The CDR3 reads CASSMLFWGGPSGNTIYF. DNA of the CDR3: TGTGCCAGTAGTATGCTGTTCTGGGGGGGGCCCTCTGGAAACACCATATATTTT. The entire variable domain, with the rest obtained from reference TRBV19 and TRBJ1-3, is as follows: DGGITQSPKYLFRKEGQNVTLSCEQNLNHDAMYWYRQDPGQGLRLIYYSQIVNDFQKGDIAEGYSVSREKKESFPLTVTSAQKNPTAFYLCASSMLFWGGPSGNTIYFGEGSWLTVV.

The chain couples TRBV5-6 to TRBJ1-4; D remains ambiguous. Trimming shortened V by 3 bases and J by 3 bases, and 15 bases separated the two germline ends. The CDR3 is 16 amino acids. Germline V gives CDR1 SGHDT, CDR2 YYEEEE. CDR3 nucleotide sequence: TGTGCCAGCAGCTCAGCGGGATCTCCTCCTAATGAAAAACTGTTTTTT. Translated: CASSSAGSPPNEKLFF.